Sequencing of this T cell receptor beta chain was carried out in a study of shared clonotypes between healthy human individuals (dated by TCRdb to 2020 to 2022). General notes on the study: The cohort included a few men and a couple of women between 18 and 49 years of age. To estimate repertoire size and how much clonotypes are shared between individuals, the study performed deep sequencing of blood TCR repertoires from a handful of healthy adults. Per donor, leukapheresis produced somewhere between about 0.85 and 10 billion PBMCs. For each donor, three plates each were used for CD4 naive and CD4 memory, two plates were used for CD8 naive, and one plate was used for CD8 memory. To increase sequencing depth and limit assay-specific biases, TCR repertoire library preparation and sequencing were carried out by different laboratories using diverse techniques.

TCR CDR3 regions were amplified from genomic DNA by multiplex PCR using the deep immunoSEQ assay. For each cell subset, the extracted genomic DNA was distributed evenly across all wells of several immunoSEQ 96-well plates, and each plate served as one replicate. For sorted subsets, roughly 0.2 ug genomic DNA, equal to 25,000 to 35,000 T cell genomes, was loaded into each replicate PCR. Purified libraries were measured with a Qubit 3.0 fluorometer, size-checked on a Bioanalyzer 2100, and measured again with the KAPA Library Quantification kit. Every immunoSEQ 96-well plate was sequenced on a separate single-read 150-cycle Illumina NextSeq 550 flow cell. Concerning the study's data processing: The immunoSEQ output contained only junctional sequences without quality scores, so filtering could not match that applied to full-length reads. To assign V/J genes and CDR3, sequences were annotated against IMGT germline references using PyIR, a Python wrapper for IgBLAST v1.9. Reads were filtered out if the reads had weak V/J assignments (E-value above 1e-6), no CDR3, stop codons, out-of-frame junctions, or ambiguous translated residues. A V3J clonotype was defined by an identical inferred V gene, J gene, and CDR3 amino acid sequence. Percentage overlap between repertoires was calculated by dividing the number of shared unique clonotypes by the size of the smaller repertoire. RTK rarefaction, the Chao1 estimator, and Recon v2.1 estimates of unobserved clonotypes were used to assess repertoire richness. Generation probabilities for all TCRbeta clonotypes obtained by the gDNA method from a few donors were computed using OLGA. TCRdb holds this immuneACCESS table with in-frame rearrangements only. Some clones are missing; in checked studies, unresolved V genes explain under half, and the rest has no known cause. That table supplies the V and J calls and clone size; D and trimming were determined from the DNA. For this sample there are about 610,000 clones; roughly 97% appear just once. The ten largest make up 0.045% to 0.07% of the sample.

The donors were healthy, HIV-negative adults with no recently reported acute infections or vaccinations. Every donor was a Caucasian adult residing in Nashville, Tennessee, USA. Magnetic negative selection was used to enrich CD4+ T cells, after which naive cells were positively selected on CD45RA and the negative fraction became the memory subset. Blood was obtained by leukapheresis, after which PBMCs were separated by Ficoll-Histopaque density gradient centrifugation and cryopreserved in liquid nitrogen vapor phase. Analytical flow cytometry was used to check the purity and quantity of every magnetically sorted T cell population. Genomic DNA was isolated from every sorted fraction and measured by UV absorbance on a Nanodrop 2000c. V is trimmed back by 6 bases and J by 2 bases, and the junction contains 4 bases that no gene match accounts for. The CDR3 runs 14 residues from the cysteine to the phenylalanine. Of all the DNA, just the CDR3 is kept, 42 bases in frame from base 1. From the germline V gene, CDR1 is MDHEN and CDR2 is SYDVKM.

With regard to this clone: Its target antigen remains unknown. Per-base qualities were not stored, and no clone one base away is much larger.

Overall results and qualifications from the work: Pairwise subsampling led to the expectation that sequencing depth would affect the degree of clonotype sharing among donors. Incomplete sequencing was indicated by rarefaction of sorted-subset datasets, despite the large sequencing depth. The genetic and exposure-history diversity represented was limited by the small number of donors. Compared with non-shared clonotypes, clonotypes shared by all four sorted-subset donors had higher generation probabilities. Sharing across a few donors was observed for approximately 5% of naive CD4, over 3% of naive CD8, 2% to 2.5% of memory CD4, and around 0.4% of memory CD8 clonotypes. Sampling was restricted to blood, and TCR repertoires in tissues likely differ from the TCR repertoires found in blood. Larger estimated clonotype richness was generally found for naive subsets than for memory subsets.

The sequencing input was naive CD4+ T cells sorted from blood. What the cell subset or site label conveys for this sample: CD45RA+ positively selected. The rearranged chain carries TRBV28 and TRBJ1-5; the central 7 bases match TRBD1. The sequence was collected from a woman in her twenties or thirties in good health. At the DNA level, the sequence is TGTGCCAGCAGCCGCCAGGGGGGCAATCAGCCCCAGCATTTT. This is translated as CASSRQGGNQPQHF.